The present entry profiles one TCR beta chain with its context. This entry comes from a study of long-term antiretroviral therapy in people with HIV. V dropped 4 bases and J dropped 2 bases, with 9 bases sitting between them. In germline, CDR1 is SQVTM, CDR2 ANQGSEA. The CDR3 spans 12 residues. Version v3.0 of the immunoSEQ assay ran at survey level. Data came from immunoSEQ multiplex PCR; TCRdb stores just in-frame clones and leaves some out. The repertoire holds about 28,000 clones, with 90% to 95% as singletons. The sequence derives from a man between 25 and 39 years old with HIV. The gene calls are TRBV29-1 and TRBJ2-7, with D unresolved. The sample was unsorted PBMCs, taken roughly 6 years after starting antiretroviral therapy. The DNA for the CDR3 is TGCAGCGTTGGAGACATCACCTACGAGCAGTACTTC. This sequence encodes CSVGDITYEQYF.